This T cell receptor (beta chain) was sequenced during a study of beta chain features in type 1 diabetes. Study-wide results and limits: Shortening of TCRB CDR3s, moderate but significant, appeared in all four CD4+ subsets of Type 1 diabetes patients.

Note on this clone: The antigen is unknown.

Germline values: CDR1 MDHEN, CDR2 SYDVKM. The CDR3 spans 18 residues. V shed 4 bases and J shed 3 bases, with 21 bases lying between them. cDNA synthesis used the whole RNA isolate, giving expressed TCRB sequences. The assay was immunoSEQ multiplex PCR, and TCRdb's table has in-frame clones only and misses some. The sample contains 150,000 to 200,000 clones, approximately 9.1% of which appear only once. This sequence joins TRBV28 and TRBJ2-2, with D possibly matching TRBD2 (5 bases). Sequencing used central memory CD4+ T cells from blood. This receptor was obtained from a woman aged 18-29 years in good health. The CDR3: CASSSPSGSESYTGELFF. CDR3 nucleotide sequence: TGTGCCAGCAGTTCCCCATCGGGGAGCGAGAGTTACACCGGGGAGCTGTTTTTT.